This note documents a single T cell receptor beta chain sequence. Its antigen is unidentified. The CDR3 has 12 amino acids. V lost 11 bases to trimming and J lost 2 bases, with 12 bases between them. Germline V lookup: CDR1 MDHEN, CDR2 SYDVKM. This entry comes from a study of cytomegalovirus exposure and HLA in healthy donors. The PCR ran on 60 Vbeta and 13 Jbeta primers. Data came from immunoSEQ multiplex PCR; TCRdb stores just in-frame clones and leaves some out. The top ten clones hold under 3% of a sample with hundreds of thousands of clones, about 75% of them seen once. Study-wide findings and caveats: At a 0.05 false discovery rate, a later analysis found approximately 15,000 TCR beta sequences to be associated with HLA alleles. Later analysis identified several of the most significant clusters that appeared linked to common viral pathogens.

Source material: PBMCs. This clonotype was sampled from a female donor in good health and CMV-seronegative. V is TRBV28 and J is TRBJ1-1; no clear D. This CDR3 reads CAAVNRNTEAFF. In nucleotides, the CDR3 is TGTGCCGCAGTAAACAGAAACACTGAAGCTTTCTTT.